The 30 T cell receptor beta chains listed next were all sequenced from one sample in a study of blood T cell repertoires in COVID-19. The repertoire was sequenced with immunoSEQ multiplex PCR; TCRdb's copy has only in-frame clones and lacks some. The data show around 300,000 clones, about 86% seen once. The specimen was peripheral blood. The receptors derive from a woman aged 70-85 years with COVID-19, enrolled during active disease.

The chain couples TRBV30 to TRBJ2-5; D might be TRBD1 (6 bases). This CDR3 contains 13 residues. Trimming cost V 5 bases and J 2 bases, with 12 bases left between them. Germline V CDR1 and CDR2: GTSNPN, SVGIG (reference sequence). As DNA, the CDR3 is TGTGCCTGGGAGTCACAGGGTCAAGAGACCCAGTACTTC. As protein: CAWESQGQETQYF.

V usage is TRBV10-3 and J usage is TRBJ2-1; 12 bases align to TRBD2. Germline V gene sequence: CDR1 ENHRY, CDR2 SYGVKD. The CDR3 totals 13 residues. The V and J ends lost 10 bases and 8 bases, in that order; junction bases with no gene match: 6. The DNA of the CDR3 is TGTGCCACAACTAGCGGGGGGCTTTATGAGCAGTTCTTC. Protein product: CATTSGGLYEQFF.

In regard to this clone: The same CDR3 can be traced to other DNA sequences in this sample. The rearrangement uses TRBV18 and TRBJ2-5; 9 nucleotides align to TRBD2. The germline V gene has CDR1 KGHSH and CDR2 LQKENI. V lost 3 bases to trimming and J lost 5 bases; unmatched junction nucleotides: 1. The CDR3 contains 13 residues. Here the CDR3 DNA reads TGTGCCAGCTCACCTGGACTAGCGGAGACCCAGTACTTC. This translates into CASSPGLAETQYF. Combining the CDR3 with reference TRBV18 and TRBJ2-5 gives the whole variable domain NAGVMQNPRHLVRRRGQEARLRCSPMKGHSHVYWYRQLPEEGLKFMVYLQKENIIDESGMPKERFSAEFPKEGPSILRIQQVVRGDSAAYFCASSPGLAETQYFGPGTRLLVL.

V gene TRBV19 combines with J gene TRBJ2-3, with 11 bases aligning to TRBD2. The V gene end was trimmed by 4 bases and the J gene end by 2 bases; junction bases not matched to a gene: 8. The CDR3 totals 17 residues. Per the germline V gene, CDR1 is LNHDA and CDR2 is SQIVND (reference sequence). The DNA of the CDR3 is TGTGCCAGTAGTACCCTTGGGACTAGCGGATTCACAGATACGCAGTATTTT. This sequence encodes CASSTLGTSGFTDTQYF.

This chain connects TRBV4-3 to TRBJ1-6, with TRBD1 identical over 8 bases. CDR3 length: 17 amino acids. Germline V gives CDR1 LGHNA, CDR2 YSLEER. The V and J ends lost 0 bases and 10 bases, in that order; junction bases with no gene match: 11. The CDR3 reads CASSQEMGTGGQSPLHF. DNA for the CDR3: TGCGCCAGCAGCCAAGAAATGGGTACAGGGGGGCAATCACCCCTCCACTTT.

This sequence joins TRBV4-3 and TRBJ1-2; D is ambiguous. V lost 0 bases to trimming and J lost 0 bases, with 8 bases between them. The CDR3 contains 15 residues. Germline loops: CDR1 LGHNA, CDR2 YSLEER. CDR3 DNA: TGCGCCAGCAGCCAAGAACCGGGTTCTAACTATGGCTACACCTTC. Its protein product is CASSQEPGSNYGYTF.

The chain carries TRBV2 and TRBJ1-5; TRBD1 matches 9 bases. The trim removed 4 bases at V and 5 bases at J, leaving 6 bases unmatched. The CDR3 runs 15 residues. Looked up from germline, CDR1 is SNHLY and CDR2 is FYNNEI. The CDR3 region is CASSVGTGHYQPQHF. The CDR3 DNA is TGTGCCAGCAGTGTGGGGACAGGGCATTATCAGCCCCAGCATTTT.

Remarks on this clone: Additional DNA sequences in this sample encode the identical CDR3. CDR3 loop: CASSLEGGSGNTIYF. As DNA, the CDR3 is TGCGCCAGCAGCTTGGAGGGAGGCTCTGGAAACACCATATATTTT. This chain uses TRBV5-1 with TRBJ1-3; D gene uncertain. CDR3 length: 15 residues. Per germline, CDR1 SGHRS and CDR2 YFSETQ. Deletions cut 0 bases from V and 0 bases from J, with 7 bases between.

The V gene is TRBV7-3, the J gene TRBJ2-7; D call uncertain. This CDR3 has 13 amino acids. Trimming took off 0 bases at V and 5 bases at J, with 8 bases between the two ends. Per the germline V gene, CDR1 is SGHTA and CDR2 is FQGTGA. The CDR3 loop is CASSLTTRDEQYF. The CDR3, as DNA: TGTGCCAGCAGCTTAACAACCCGCGACGAGCAGTACTTC.

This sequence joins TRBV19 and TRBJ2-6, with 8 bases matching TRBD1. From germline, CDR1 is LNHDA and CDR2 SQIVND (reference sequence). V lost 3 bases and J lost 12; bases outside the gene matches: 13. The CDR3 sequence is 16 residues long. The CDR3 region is CASSIGRDRFEGVLTF. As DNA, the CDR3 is TGTGCCAGTAGTATCGGTAGGGACAGGTTCGAAGGCGTCCTGACTTTC.

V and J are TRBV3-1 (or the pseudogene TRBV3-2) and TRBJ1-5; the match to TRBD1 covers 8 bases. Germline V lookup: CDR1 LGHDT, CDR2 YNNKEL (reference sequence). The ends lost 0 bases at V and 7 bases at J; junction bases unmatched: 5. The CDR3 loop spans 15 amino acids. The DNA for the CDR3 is TGTGCCAGCAGCCAAGAAGGACAGGGCCCGCAGCCCCAGCATTTT. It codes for CASSQEGQGPQPQHF.

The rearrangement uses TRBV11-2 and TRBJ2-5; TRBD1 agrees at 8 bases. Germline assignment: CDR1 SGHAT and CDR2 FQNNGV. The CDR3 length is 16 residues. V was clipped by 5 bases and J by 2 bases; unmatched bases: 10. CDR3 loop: CASSVTGAAIQETQYF. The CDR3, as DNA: TGTGCCAGCAGCGTGACAGGGGCGGCGATACAAGAGACCCAGTACTTC.

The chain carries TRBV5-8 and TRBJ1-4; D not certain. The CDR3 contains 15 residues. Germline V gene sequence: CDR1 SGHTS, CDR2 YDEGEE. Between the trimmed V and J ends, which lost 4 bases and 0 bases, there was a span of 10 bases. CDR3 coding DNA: TGTGCCAGCAGCCCCGGGGAATCAACTAATGAAAAACTGTTTTTT. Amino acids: CASSPGESTNEKLFF.

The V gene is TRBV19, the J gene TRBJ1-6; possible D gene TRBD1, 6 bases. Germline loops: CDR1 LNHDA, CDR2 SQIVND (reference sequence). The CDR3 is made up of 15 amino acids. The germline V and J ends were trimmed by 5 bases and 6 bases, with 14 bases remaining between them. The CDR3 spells CASSPRTGPNSPLHF. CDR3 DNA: TGTGCCAGTAGTCCTCGTACAGGGCCTAATTCACCCCTCCACTTT.

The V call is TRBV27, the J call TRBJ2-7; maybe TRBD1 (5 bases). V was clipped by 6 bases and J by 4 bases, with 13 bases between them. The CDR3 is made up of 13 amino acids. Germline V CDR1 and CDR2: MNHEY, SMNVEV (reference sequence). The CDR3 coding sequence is TGTGCCAGCAGCCGGAAGAAGGGGTACGAGCAGTACTTC. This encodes CASSRKKGYEQYF.

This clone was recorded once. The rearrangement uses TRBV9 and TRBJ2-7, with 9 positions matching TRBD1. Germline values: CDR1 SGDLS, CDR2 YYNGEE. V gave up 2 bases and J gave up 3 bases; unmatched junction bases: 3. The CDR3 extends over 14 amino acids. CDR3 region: CASSVTGGFYEQYF. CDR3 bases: TGTGCCAGCAGCGTCACAGGGGGCTTCTACGAGCAGTACTTC. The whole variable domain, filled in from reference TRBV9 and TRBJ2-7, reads DSGVTQTPKHLITATGQRVTLRCSPRSGDLSVYWYQQSLDQGLQFLIQYYNGEERAKGNILERFSAQQFPDLHSELNLSSLELGDSALYFCASSVTGGFYEQYFGPGTRLTVT.

CDR3 coding DNA: TGTGCCAGCAGCCAAGGACTAGGGCAAGAGACCCAGTACTTC. Residues: CASSQGLGQETQYF. This sequence joins TRBV2 and TRBJ2-5; 7 nucleotides align to TRBD2. The germline gives CDR1 SNHLY, CDR2 FYNNEI. J gave up 2 bases and V 6 bases, and 6 bases lay outside the gene matches. CDR3 length equals 14 residues.

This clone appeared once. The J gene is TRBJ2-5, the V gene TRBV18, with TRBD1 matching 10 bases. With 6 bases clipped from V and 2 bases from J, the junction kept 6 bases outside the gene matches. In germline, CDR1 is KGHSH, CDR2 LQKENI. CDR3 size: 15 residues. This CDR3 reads CASSQRTGGQETQYF. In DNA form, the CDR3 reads TGTGCCAGCTCTCAGAGGACAGGGGGGCAAGAGACCCAGTACTTC.

DNA of the CDR3: TGTGCCAGCAGTTACGGGCCTTTAACCGAGCAGTACTTC. Its translation is CASSYGPLTEQYF. This chain connects TRBV6-5 to TRBJ2-7; D not certain. V dropped 2 bases and J dropped 6 bases, with 11 bases sitting between them. The CDR3 is 13 residues long. The V gene's germline CDR1 is MNHEY and CDR2 SVGAGI.

CDR3 protein: CASSYTDRGDTEAFF. The CDR3 bases are TGTGCCAGCAGTTACACCGACAGGGGAGACACTGAAGCTTTCTTT. This chain connects TRBV6-2 or TRBV6-3 to TRBJ1-1; 8 bases fit TRBD1. Germline V CDR1 and CDR2: MNHEY, SVGEGT. The CDR3 length is 15 residues. The trim removed 2 bases at V and 3 bases at J, leaving 5 bases unmatched.

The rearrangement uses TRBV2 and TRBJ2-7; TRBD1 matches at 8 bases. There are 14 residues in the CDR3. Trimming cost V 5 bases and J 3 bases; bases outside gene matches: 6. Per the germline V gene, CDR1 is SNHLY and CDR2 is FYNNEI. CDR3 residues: CASSPITGGYEQYF. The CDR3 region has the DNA TGTGCCAGCAGTCCAATAACAGGGGGCTACGAGCAGTACTTC.

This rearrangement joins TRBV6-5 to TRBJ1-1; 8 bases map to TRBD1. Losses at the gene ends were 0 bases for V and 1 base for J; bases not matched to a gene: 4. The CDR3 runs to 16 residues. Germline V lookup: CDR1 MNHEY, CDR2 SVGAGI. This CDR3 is CASSYSRTGTNTEAFF. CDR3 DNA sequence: TGTGCCAGCAGTTACTCTCGGACAGGGACGAACACTGAAGCTTTCTTT.

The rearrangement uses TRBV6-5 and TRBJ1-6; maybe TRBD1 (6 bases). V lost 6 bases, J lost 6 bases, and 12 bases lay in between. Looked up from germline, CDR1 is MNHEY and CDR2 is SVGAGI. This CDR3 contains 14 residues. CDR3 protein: CASRSGQLNSPLHF. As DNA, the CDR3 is TGTGCCAGCAGGTCCGGACAGCTTAATTCACCCCTCCACTTT.

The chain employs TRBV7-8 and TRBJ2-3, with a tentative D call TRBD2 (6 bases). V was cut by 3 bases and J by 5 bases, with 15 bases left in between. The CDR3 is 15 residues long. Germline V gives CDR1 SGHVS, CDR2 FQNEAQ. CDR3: CASSFGGAIVDTQYF. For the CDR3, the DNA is TGTGCCAGCAGCTTTGGAGGGGCCATTGTAGATACGCAGTATTTT.

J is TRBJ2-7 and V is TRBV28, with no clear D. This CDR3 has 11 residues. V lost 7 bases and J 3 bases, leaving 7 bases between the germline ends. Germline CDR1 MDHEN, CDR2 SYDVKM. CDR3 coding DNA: TGTGCCAGCAAGAGGCTCTACGAGCAGTACTTC. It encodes CASKRLYEQYF.

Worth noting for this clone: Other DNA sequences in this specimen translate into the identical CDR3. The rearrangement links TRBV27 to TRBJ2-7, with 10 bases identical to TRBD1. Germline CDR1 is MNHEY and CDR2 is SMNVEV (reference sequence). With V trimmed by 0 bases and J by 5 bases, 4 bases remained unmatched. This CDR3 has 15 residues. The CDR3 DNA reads TGTGCCAGCAGTTTATCCCCGGGACAGGGGCACGAGCAGTACTTC. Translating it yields CASSLSPGQGHEQYF.

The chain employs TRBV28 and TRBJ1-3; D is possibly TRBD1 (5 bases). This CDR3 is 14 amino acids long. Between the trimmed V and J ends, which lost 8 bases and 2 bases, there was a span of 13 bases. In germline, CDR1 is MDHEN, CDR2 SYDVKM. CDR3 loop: CASLSQGTGNTIYF. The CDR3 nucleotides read TGTGCCAGCCTGTCCCAGGGAACTGGAAACACCATATATTTT.

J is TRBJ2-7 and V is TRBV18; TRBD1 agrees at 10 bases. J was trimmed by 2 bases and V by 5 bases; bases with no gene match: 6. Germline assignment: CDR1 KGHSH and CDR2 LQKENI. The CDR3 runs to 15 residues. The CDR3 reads CASSATGGLTYEQYF. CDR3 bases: TGTGCCAGCTCAGCGACAGGGGGCTTAACCTACGAGCAGTACTTC. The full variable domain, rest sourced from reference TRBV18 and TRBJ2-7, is NAGVMQNPRHLVRRRGQEARLRCSPMKGHSHVYWYRQLPEEGLKFMVYLQKENIIDESGMPKERFSAEFPKEGPSILRIQQVVRGDSAAYFCASSATGGLTYEQYFGPGTRLTVT.

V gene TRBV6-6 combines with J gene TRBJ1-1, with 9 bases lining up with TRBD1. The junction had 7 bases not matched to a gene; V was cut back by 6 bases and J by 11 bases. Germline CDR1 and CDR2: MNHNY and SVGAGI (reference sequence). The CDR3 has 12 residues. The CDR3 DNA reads TGTGCCAGCAGGTCAATGACAGGGGGGGCTTTCTTT. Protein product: CASRSMTGGAFF.

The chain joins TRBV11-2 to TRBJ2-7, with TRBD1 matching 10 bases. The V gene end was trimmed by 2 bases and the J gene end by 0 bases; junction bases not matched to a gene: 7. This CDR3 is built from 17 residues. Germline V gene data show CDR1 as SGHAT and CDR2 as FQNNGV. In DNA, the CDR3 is TGTGCCAGCAGCTTATCCCCGGGACAGGGGTTCTCCTACGAGCAGTACTTC. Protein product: CASSLSPGQGFSYEQYF.